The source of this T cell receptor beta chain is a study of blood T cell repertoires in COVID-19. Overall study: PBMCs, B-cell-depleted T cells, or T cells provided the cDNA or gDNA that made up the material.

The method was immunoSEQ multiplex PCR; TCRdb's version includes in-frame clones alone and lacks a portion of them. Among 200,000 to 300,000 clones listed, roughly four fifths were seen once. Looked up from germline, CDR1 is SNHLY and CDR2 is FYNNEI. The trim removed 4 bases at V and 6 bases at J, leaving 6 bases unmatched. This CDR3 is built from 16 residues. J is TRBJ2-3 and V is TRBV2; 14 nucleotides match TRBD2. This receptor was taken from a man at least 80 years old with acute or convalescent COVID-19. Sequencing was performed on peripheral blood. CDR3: CASSGLAGGPRDTQYF. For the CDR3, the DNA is TGTGCCAGCAGTGGACTAGCGGGGGGGCCTAGGGATACGCAGTATTTT.